Below, 3 T cell receptor beta chains from the same sample are listed, as sequenced in a study of metastatic and nonmetastatic thyroid tumors (dated by TCRdb to the early 2020s). Library preparation employed PCR. Sequenced on an Illumina HiSeq 4000. In-frame beta chains were kept once TCRdb had trimmed the public reads at Q25 with fastp and called clones with MiXCR. The sample table contains around 17,000 clones; only one count was recorded for about 12% of them. In total, the top ten clones hold more than 15% of the sample. No patient had received any treatment before thyroid surgery. The sequenced material came from tumor tissue. The receptors originated from a female donor with papillary thyroid cancer or a benign thyroid nodule (not recorded which). Some clones in this sample may be carry-over from other donors' samples.

This clone was seen ten or more times. The chain employs TRBV2 and TRBJ2-1; 8 nucleotides match TRBD2. CDR3 length: 12 residues. Germline V gene data show CDR1 as SNHLY and CDR2 as FYNNEI. With 7 bases clipped from V and 8 bases from J, the junction kept 4 bases outside the gene matches. The DNA for the CDR3 is TGTGCCAGCACGAGCGGGAGTGATGAGCAGTTCTTC. It is translated as CASTSGSDEQFF.

As concerns this clone: A read error may be the cause here, since a much bigger clone is one base away. Other DNA sequences in this specimen translate into the identical CDR3. The gene calls are TRBV29-1 and TRBJ2-7; 8 bases match TRBD1. CDR1 and CDR2 (germline): SQVTM, ANQGSEA. The CDR3 consists of 11 residues. CDR3 residues: CGVGQGYEQYF. The DNA for the CDR3 is TGCGGCGTTGGACAGGGCTACGAGCAGTACTTC.

This clone was seen ten or more times. This sample includes further DNA sequences coding for the same CDR3. The J gene is TRBJ1-1, the V gene TRBV12-3 or TRBV12-4; unclear D gene. V lost 7 bases and J lost 2, with 11 bases in between. The CDR3 contains 13 residues. CDR3 region: CASIVIGNTEAFF. CDR3 coding DNA: TGTGCCAGCATCGTAATCGGAAACACTGAAGCTTTCTTT.